Following are 26 T cell receptor beta chains from one sample sequenced in a study of beta chain features in type 1 diabetes. For these receptors, no antigen is known. Study-level points and caveats: In every one of the four CD4+ subsets, TCRB CDR3s were moderately but significantly shorter in Type 1 diabetes patients.

cDNA synthesis used the whole RNA isolate, giving expressed TCRB sequences. TCRdb keeps only in-frame clones here, not all; method: immunoSEQ multiplex PCR. The repertoire holds some 160,000 clones, around 8% seen once, with approximately 0.54% in the top ten. Source material: central memory CD4+ T cells from blood. Every receptor here comes from a woman younger than 35 with type 1 diabetes.

The rearrangement uses TRBV2 and TRBJ2-1; tentatively, D is TRBD1 (6 bases). The CDR3 runs 14 residues. CDR1 and CDR2 from the germline V gene are SNHLY and FYNNEI. The V and J ends lost 6 bases and 9 bases respectively, with 18 bases between them. CDR3 loop: CASRFQGPLTEQFF. CDR3 coding DNA: TGTGCCAGCAGGTTCCAGGGGCCCTTGACTGAGCAGTTCTTC.

This clone was seen more than once but under ten times. V and J are TRBV6-6 and TRBJ2-7; D is unclear. This CDR3 is built from 12 residues. CDR1 is MNHNY, CDR2 SVGAGI, per germline (reference sequence). Trimming cost V 10 bases and J 4 bases, with 14 bases left between them. CDR3 amino acids: CATTNQLYEQYF. CDR3 DNA: TGTGCCACCACGAACCAACTTTACGAGCAGTACTTC.

This chain uses TRBV6-5 with TRBJ2-2; maybe TRBD2 (5 bases). The CDR3 is 13 residues long. V was shortened by 2 bases and J by 5 bases, with 6 bases between the two germline ends. Germline assignment: CDR1 MNHEY and CDR2 SVGAGI. CDR3 in DNA: TGTGCCAGCAGTTACGGGAGAACCGGGGAGCTGTTTTTT. Amino acids: CASSYGRTGELFF.

This clone has only a few counts. This sequence joins TRBV14 and TRBJ2-7; D remains unclear. The CDR3 totals 12 residues. Germline V lookup: CDR1 SGHDN, CDR2 FVKESK. V was pared by 5 bases and J by 7 bases, with 12 bases between. Written as DNA, the CDR3 is TGTGCCAGCAGCTTGATACCGACAGAGCAGTACTTC. This translates into CASSLIPTEQYF.

This clone showed up many times. The rearrangement uses TRBV2 and TRBJ2-3; tentative D call: TRBD1 (6 bases). The germline V and J ends were trimmed by 1 base and 1 base, with 9 bases remaining between them. CDR1 and CDR2 from the germline V gene are SNHLY and FYNNEI. The CDR3 contains 15 residues. CDR3 in DNA: TGTGCCAGCAGTGAAGGGAACAGGGGCACAGATACGCAGTATTTT. The encoded protein is CASSEGNRGTDTQYF. Full variable domain (missing parts from reference TRBV2 and TRBJ2-3): EPEVTQTPSHQVTQMGQEVILRCVPISNHLYFYWYRQILGQKVEFLVSFYNNEISEKSEIFDDQFSVERPDGSNFTLKIRSTKLEDSAMYFCASSEGNRGTDTQYFGPGTRLTVL.

The CDR3 region is CSVDRGYEQYF. The CDR3 DNA follows: TGCAGCGTAGACAGGGGTTACGAGCAGTACTTC. The genes are TRBV29-1 and TRBJ2-7, with 8 bases aligning to TRBD1. The CDR3 extends over 11 amino acids. V was clipped by 6 bases and J by 4 bases; unmatched bases: 2. Per the germline V gene, CDR1 is SQVTM and CDR2 is ANQGSEA.

This clone has just a few counts. This sequence joins TRBV4-1 and TRBJ2-7; 10 positions agree with TRBD2. The V and J ends lost 4 bases and 5 bases, in that order; junction bases with no gene match: 5. The CDR3 is 14 residues long. The V gene's germline CDR1 is MGHRA and CDR2 YSYEKL. The CDR3 is CASSPRTSGHEQYF. The DNA for the CDR3 is TGCGCCAGCAGCCCTAGGACTAGCGGACACGAGCAGTACTTC.

As DNA, the CDR3 is TGCAGCGTCGCGGGCGCCACCTACGAGCAGTACTTC. It is translated as CSVAGATYEQYF. The chain couples TRBV29-1 to TRBJ2-5; TRBD2 might be the D (5 bases). The assigned J gene may be wrong: the sequence end matches TRBJ2-7 better. CDR1 and CDR2 from the germline V gene are SQVTM and ANQGSEA. CDR3 length equals 12 residues.

This clone appeared a few times. The chain couples TRBV27 to TRBJ1-6, with TRBD1 identical over 8 bases. The germline V gene has CDR1 MNHEY and CDR2 SMNVEV (reference sequence). The ends lost 0 bases at V and 11 bases at J; junction bases unmatched: 6. The CDR3 spans 15 residues. CDR3 coding DNA: TGTGCCAGCAGTTTATCCGACAGGGGTATTACACCCCTCCACTTT. Protein product: CASSLSDRGITPLHF.

This clone has just a few counts. V usage is TRBV19 and J usage is TRBJ2-3; 8 bases are shared with TRBD2. CDR1 and CDR2 (germline): LNHDA, SQIVND (reference sequence). V was clipped by 4 bases and J by 7 bases; unmatched bases: 7. CDR3 length: 14 residues. In DNA, the CDR3 is TGTGCCAGTAGTAATCGGACTAGCCTTAATACGCAGTATTTT. This codes for CASSNRTSLNTQYF.

J is TRBJ2-2 and V is TRBV10-3; 7 nucleotides match TRBD2. The germline gives CDR1 ENHRY, CDR2 SYGVKD. Losses at the gene ends were 10 bases for V and 5 bases for J; bases not matched to a gene: 10. The CDR3 is 14 residues long. This CDR3 is CATAGTTITGELFF. The CDR3 nucleotides read TGTGCCACCGCCGGGACTACCATAACCGGGGAGCTGTTTTTT.

This clone has more than one count but fewer than ten. Other DNA sequences within the sample encode an identical CDR3. The rearrangement joins TRBV5-1 to TRBJ2-7, with D possibly being TRBD1 (5 bases). Trimming took 0 bases from V and 0 from J, leaving 7 bases between them. This CDR3 spans 14 amino acids. Germline V CDR1 and CDR2: SGHRS, YFSETQ. DNA for the CDR3: TGCGCCAGCAGCTTGGTTGGGGCCTCCTACGAGCAGTACTTC. Protein: CASSLVGASYEQYF.

This clone came up a few times. The chain carries TRBV19 and TRBJ2-5; D possibly corresponds to TRBD2 (5 bases). V was clipped by 1 base and J by 5 bases, with 8 bases between them. The CDR3 totals 13 residues. Germline CDR1 reads LNHDA; CDR2 reads SQIVND (reference sequence). The CDR3 sequence is CASSIGRRETQYF. The CDR3 nucleotides are TGTGCCAGTAGTATAGGGCGGAGGGAGACCCAGTACTTC.

The chain carries TRBV7-8 and TRBJ2-1, with 9 bases that match TRBD2. V was pared by 1 base and J by 8 bases, with 6 bases of the junction left unmatched. The CDR3 has 15 residues. Germline V gives CDR1 SGHVS, CDR2 FQNEAQ. CDR3 DNA sequence: TGTGCCAGCAGCTTAGGGGGACTAGCCTCCGATGAGCAGTTCTTC. This sequence encodes CASSLGGLASDEQFF.

Worth noting for this clone: This specimen includes other DNA sequences encoding the same CDR3. This chain connects TRBV27 to TRBJ2-5, with 7 bases identical to TRBD1. Trimming removed 5 bases from V and 5 bases from J; junction bases left unmatched: 5. CDR1 MNHEY and CDR2 SMNVEV come from the germline V gene (reference sequence). This CDR3 spans 13 amino acids. CDR3 bases: TGTGCCAGCAGTGCTAGGGGGCGGGAGACCCAGTACTTC. Its translation: CASSARGRETQYF.

The table lists this clone with a few counts. The chain uses TRBV25-1 and TRBJ2-5, with 11 nucleotides matching TRBD1. Germline V gives CDR1 MGHDK, CDR2 SYGVNS. The CDR3 sequence is 15 residues long. V shed 3 bases and J 3 bases; nucleotides not matched to a gene: 3. CDR3 nucleotide sequence: TGTGCCAGCAGTGAGGTGGGACAGGGGGAAGAGACCCAGTACTTC. This sequence encodes CASSEVGQGEETQYF.

The rearrangement joins TRBV5-1 to TRBJ1-2, with D perhaps matching TRBD1 (5 bases). The CDR3 runs 12 residues. The V gene's germline CDR1 is SGHRS and CDR2 YFSETQ. V lost 7 bases, J lost 5 bases, and 12 bases lay in between. This CDR3 is CASSGGGYGYTF. The CDR3 DNA reads as TGCGCCAGCTCCGGGGGTGGGTATGGCTACACCTTC.

This clone appeared a few times. CDR3 nucleotides: TGCGCCAGCAGCATACAGGGGTCAGATACGCAGTATTTT. Protein: CASSIQGSDTQYF. J is TRBJ2-3 and V is TRBV5-1; 7 bases are shared with TRBD1. CDR3 size: 13 residues. Germline V lookup: CDR1 SGHRS, CDR2 YFSETQ. V trimming: 4 bases; J trimming: 4 bases; junction bases outside the gene matches: 3. The variable domain in full, with the rest retrieved from reference TRBV5-1 and TRBJ2-3, is KAGVTQTPRYLIKTRGQQVTLSCSPISGHRSVSWYQQTPGQGLQFLFEYFSETQRNKGNFPGRFSGRQFSNSRSEMNVSTLELGDSALYLCASSIQGSDTQYFGPGTRLTVL.

This clone was counted between two and nine times. The chain carries TRBV28 and TRBJ2-7, with 13 nucleotides matching TRBD2. V was clipped by 9 bases and J by 0 bases; unmatched bases: 8. The CDR3 spans 16 residues. CDR1 is MDHEN, CDR2 SYDVKM, per germline. The CDR3 nucleotides read TGTGCCAGAGGGACTAGCGGGATGGGGAGCTCCTACGAGCAGTACTTC. Protein: CARGTSGMGSSYEQYF.

V usage is TRBV7-8 and J usage is TRBJ2-7; 7 nucleotides match TRBD2. CDR1 and CDR2 from the germline V gene are SGHVS and FQNEAQ. There are 14 residues in the CDR3. The V segment lost 3 bases and the J segment 3 bases; nucleotides outside the gene matches: 5. CDR3: CASSFRGGIYEQYF. Written as DNA, the CDR3 is TGTGCCAGCAGCTTTAGGGGAGGGATCTACGAGCAGTACTTC.

There are a few counts of this clone. V gene TRBV18 combines with J gene TRBJ1-4, with a possible D match to TRBD1 (5 bases). V was cut by 1 base and J by 7 bases, with 13 bases left in between. The CDR3 consists of 15 residues. The germline CDR1 and CDR2 sequences are KGHSH and LQKENI. CDR3 nucleotides: TGTGCCAGCTCACCACGGCAGGGTGAGAGTGAAAAACTGTTTTTT. Residues: CASSPRQGESEKLFF.

The chain is built from TRBV6-1 and TRBJ2-5, with unresolved D. V gave up 3 bases and J gave up 7 bases, with 9 bases separating them. In germline, CDR1 is MNHNS, CDR2 SASEGT. The CDR3 contains 12 residues. CDR3 loop: CASSDLGLTQYF. CDR3 in DNA: TGTGCCAGCAGTGACCTAGGCCTGACCCAGTACTTC.

This chain joins TRBV5-4 and TRBJ2-3; 10 positions match TRBD2. The V and J ends lost 1 base and 4 bases, in that order; junction bases with no gene match: 3. CDR1 and CDR2 from the germline V gene are SGHNT and YYREEE (reference sequence). The CDR3 spans 15 residues. The CDR3 is CASSLSLAGADTQYF. The CDR3 DNA sequence: TGTGCCAGCAGCTTGTCCCTAGCGGGAGCAGATACGCAGTATTTT.

The genes are TRBV18 and TRBJ1-2, with 8 bases fitting TRBD1. There are 14 residues in the CDR3. CDR1 is KGHSH and CDR2 is LQKENI in the germline V gene. After removal of 4 bases from V and 1 base from J, the junction contained 2 bases not matched to a gene. CDR3 nucleotide sequence: TGTGCCAGCTCACAGGGACAGGTTAACTATGGCTACACCTTC. Translation gives CASSQGQVNYGYTF.

The J gene is TRBJ1-2, the V gene TRBV6-6; D gene unclear. Between the trimmed V and J ends, which lost 0 bases and 8 bases, there was a span of 7 bases. Germline-derived CDR1 and CDR2 are MNHNY and SVGAGI (reference sequence). The CDR3 spans 12 residues. Here the CDR3 DNA reads TGTGCCAGCAGTTACTCGAACGGGGGCTACACCTTC. Translating gives CASSYSNGGYTF.

This rearrangement joins TRBV2 to TRBJ1-4; 8 nucleotides agree with TRBD1. The CDR3 is 13 amino acids. With V trimmed by 7 bases and J by 14 bases, 12 bases remained unmatched. Germline assignment: CDR1 SNHLY and CDR2 FYNNEI. The CDR3 loop is CASIVGQGAGLFF. Written as DNA, the CDR3 is TGTGCCAGCATTGTCGGCCAGGGGGCAGGCCTGTTTTTT.